A selection of T cell receptor beta chains follows, all from one sample in a study of blood T cell repertoires in COVID-19. Using immunoSEQ multiplex PCR, the repertoire was profiled, and TCRdb retains in-frame clones only, with some absent. The sample shows approximately 440,000 clones, about nine tenths of them seen only once. Sequencing was carried out using PBMCs or T cells enriched from blood (not recorded which). The receptor source for this set is a man between 18 and 35 years old who had recovered from COVID-19. Both conserved end residues are part of each CDR3. Each record gives: D gene, J gene, clone size, V gene, CDR3 protein, CDR3 DNA. A D gene is named only where the DNA matches it firmly. Where a row states a size, it is once, few, many or the class of an expanded clone; other rows omit it.

D: .
J: TRBJ1-1
size: .
V: TRBV18
CDR3: CASSPTPGRDTEAFF
DNA: TGTGCCAGCTCACCAACCCCCGGTCGGGACACTGAAGCTTTCTTT

D: .
J: TRBJ2-7
size: .
V: TRBV5-1
CDR3: CASSLELTAAPYEQYF
DNA: TGCGCCAGCAGCTTGGAGTTAACAGCGGCACCATACGAGCAGTACTTC

D: TRBD2
J: TRBJ2-3
size: .
V: TRBV7-9
CDR3: CASSLRLAPTDTQYF
DNA: TGTGCCAGCAGCTTAAGACTAGCCCCCACAGATACGCAGTATTTT

D: TRBD2
J: TRBJ2-2
size: .
V: TRBV27
CDR3: CASTTWAGGPNTGELFF
DNA: TGTGCCAGCACTACATGGGCGGGAGGGCCAAACACCGGGGAGCTGTTTTTT

D: .
J: TRBJ2-2
size: .
V: TRBV19
CDR3: CASTEGFSGELFF
DNA: TGTGCCAGTACGGAGGGGTTCTCCGGGGAGCTGTTTTTT

D: TRBD1
J: TRBJ1-2
size: .
V: TRBV15
CDR3: CATSRADRVNGYTF
DNA: TGTGCCACCAGCAGAGCCGACAGGGTGAATGGCTACACCTTC

D: TRBD1
J: TRBJ1-1
size: .
V: TRBV4-1
CDR3: CASSPREQGRTEAFF
DNA: TGCGCCAGCAGCCCGCGTGAACAGGGGAGGACTGAAGCTTTCTTT

D: .
J: TRBJ1-1
size: .
V: TRBV10-1
CDR3: CASSESTGEAFF
DNA: TGCGCCAGCAGTGAATCGACAGGTGAAGCTTTCTTT

D: .
J: TRBJ1-2
size: .
V: TRBV30
CDR3: CAWLGKANYGYTF
DNA: TGTGCCTGGCTCGGTAAAGCTAACTATGGCTACACCTTC

D: TRBD2
J: TRBJ2-2
size: .
V: TRBV11-2
CDR3: CASSFSGKNTGELFF
DNA: TGTGCCAGCAGCTTTAGCGGGAAGAACACCGGGGAGCTGTTTTTT

D: TRBD1
J: TRBJ1-6
size: .
V: TRBV5-1
CDR3: CASRTGEGSPLHF
DNA: TGCGCCAGCAGGACAGGGGAGGGTTCACCCCTCCACTTT

D: .
J: TRBJ1-1
size: .
V: TRBV20-1
CDR3: CSAPGGLEAFF
DNA: TGCAGTGCTCCCGGGGGGCTAGAAGCTTTCTTT

D: .
J: TRBJ2-1
size: once
V: TRBV7-3
CDR3: CASSLKRGGLYNEQFF
DNA: TGTGCCAGCAGCTTAAAGAGGGGGGGCTTATACAATGAGCAGTTCTTC

D: TRBD2
J: TRBJ2-7
size: .
V: TRBV5-6
CDR3: CASSGLAGGPGEQYF
DNA: TGTGCCAGCAGCGGGCTAGCGGGAGGGCCCGGTGAGCAGTACTTC

D: .
J: TRBJ1-3
size: .
V: TRBV14
CDR3: CASSPIPPAGPGNTIYF
DNA: TGTGCCAGCAGCCCAATTCCACCGGCAGGGCCTGGAAACACCATATATTTT

D: .
J: TRBJ2-5
size: .
V: TRBV19
CDR3: CASRKGGGEETQYF
DNA: TGTGCCAGTAGAAAGGGAGGGGGGGAAGAGACCCAGTACTTC

D: .
J: TRBJ1-1
size: .
V: TRBV15
CDR3: CATSTERGISTEAFF
DNA: TGTGCCACCAGCACAGAACGGGGAATATCCACTGAAGCTTTCTTT

D: .
J: TRBJ1-5
size: .
V: TRBV28
CDR3: CASSPNPSRGNQPQHF
DNA: TGTGCCAGCAGCCCAAACCCTTCCAGGGGTAATCAGCCCCAGCATTTT

D: TRBD2
J: TRBJ2-1
size: once
V: TRBV6-5
CDR3: CASSRLARNEQFF
DNA: TGTGCCAGCAGCCGACTAGCGCGGAATGAGCAGTTCTTC

D: TRBD1
J: TRBJ2-6
size: .
V: TRBV6-5
CDR3: CASSPDRDGANVLTF
DNA: TGTGCCAGCAGCCCGGACAGGGATGGGGCCAACGTCCTGACTTTC

D: .
J: TRBJ1-3
size: .
V: TRBV18
CDR3: CASSPQRSVGGSGNTIYF
DNA: TGTGCCAGCTCACCACAAAGATCCGTAGGGGGCTCTGGAAACACCATATATTTT

D: .
J: TRBJ1-4
size: .
V: TRBV25-1
CDR3: CASSDWAAATNEKLFF
DNA: TGTGCCAGCAGTGATTGGGCAGCCGCAACTAATGAAAAACTGTTTTTT

D: .
J: TRBJ1-1
size: few
V: TRBV5-6
CDR3: CASSIPDMNTEAFF
DNA: TGTGCCAGCAGCATCCCAGACATGAACACTGAAGCTTTCTTT

D: .
J: TRBJ2-1
size: .
V: TRBV9
CDR3: CASSVGPREGHEQFF
DNA: TGTGCCAGCAGCGTAGGACCCCGGGAAGGGCATGAGCAGTTCTTC

D: .
J: TRBJ1-1
size: few
V: TRBV6-1
CDR3: CASSEAGRVAEAFF
DNA: TGTGCCAGCAGTGAAGCGGGCAGGGTGGCTGAAGCTTTCTTT

D: TRBD1
J: TRBJ1-2
size: .
V: TRBV29-1
CDR3: CSVGTGASYGYTF
DNA: TGCAGCGTCGGGACAGGGGCCAGCTATGGCTACACCTTC

D: .
J: TRBJ2-6
size: .
V: TRBV28
CDR3: CASLKGGSGANVLTF
DNA: TGTGCCAGCCTCAAAGGGGGAAGTGGGGCCAACGTCCTGACTTTC

D: .
J: TRBJ2-7
size: .
V: TRBV7-2
CDR3: CASSLAPGYSYEQYF
DNA: TGTGCCAGCAGCTTAGCCCCGGGATACTCCTACGAGCAGTACTTC

D: TRBD1
J: TRBJ1-2
size: .
V: TRBV9
CDR3: CASSSVVQGKGSGYTF
DNA: TGTGCCAGCAGCTCCGTGGTACAGGGGAAAGGGAGTGGCTACACCTTC

D: .
J: TRBJ1-3
size: .
V: TRBV9
CDR3: CASSVAPGEGGNTIYF
DNA: TGTGCCAGCAGCGTAGCGCCAGGGGAAGGTGGAAACACCATATATTTT

D: TRBD1
J: TRBJ1-2
size: .
V: TRBV14
CDR3: CASSPTGGLLNYGYTF
DNA: TGTGCCAGCAGCCCGACAGGGGGTCTTCTTAACTATGGCTACACCTTC

D: .
J: TRBJ1-2
size: .
V: TRBV10-3
CDR3: CAITGEGNYGYTF
DNA: TGTGCCATCACCGGGGAGGGGAACTATGGCTACACCTTC

D: .
J: TRBJ1-2
size: .
V: TRBV14
CDR3: CASSRLGFGRGYTF
DNA: TGTGCCAGCAGCCGCCTTGGTTTTGGGCGTGGCTACACCTTC

D: TRBD2
J: TRBJ2-2
size: .
V: TRBV11-2
CDR3: CASSLTTSGDTGELFF
DNA: TGTGCCAGCAGCCTAACCACCAGCGGGGACACCGGGGAGCTGTTTTTT

D: .
J: TRBJ1-1
size: .
V: TRBV10-3
CDR3: CAISQGQNTEAFF
DNA: TGTGCCATCAGTCAGGGACAGAACACTGAAGCTTTCTTT

D: .
J: TRBJ2-5
size: .
V: TRBV28
CDR3: CASSFLQETQYF
DNA: TGTGCCAGCAGTTTCCTGCAAGAGACCCAGTACTTC

D: TRBD1
J: TRBJ1-6
size: .
V: TRBV3-1/TRBV3-2
CDR3: CASSQATGSYSPLHF
DNA: TGTGCCAGCAGCCAAGCGACAGGGTCTTACTCACCCCTCCACTTT

D: .
J: TRBJ2-1
size: .
V: TRBV25-1
CDR3: CASSDPPGFFNEQFF
DNA: TGTGCCAGCAGTGATCCTCCGGGGTTCTTCAATGAGCAGTTCTTC

D: .
J: TRBJ1-2
size: .
V: TRBV7-3
CDR3: CASSPQGVYGYTF
DNA: TGTGCCAGCAGCCCACAGGGAGTCTATGGCTACACCTTC

D: .
J: TRBJ1-1
size: .
V: TRBV15
CDR3: CATSRAGAANTEAFF
DNA: TGTGCCACCAGCAGAGCGGGAGCTGCGAACACTGAAGCTTTCTTT

D: TRBD1
J: TRBJ1-4
size: .
V: TRBV27
CDR3: CASSLPGQGFEKLFF
DNA: TGTGCCAGCAGTTTACCGGGACAGGGGTTTGAAAAACTGTTTTTT